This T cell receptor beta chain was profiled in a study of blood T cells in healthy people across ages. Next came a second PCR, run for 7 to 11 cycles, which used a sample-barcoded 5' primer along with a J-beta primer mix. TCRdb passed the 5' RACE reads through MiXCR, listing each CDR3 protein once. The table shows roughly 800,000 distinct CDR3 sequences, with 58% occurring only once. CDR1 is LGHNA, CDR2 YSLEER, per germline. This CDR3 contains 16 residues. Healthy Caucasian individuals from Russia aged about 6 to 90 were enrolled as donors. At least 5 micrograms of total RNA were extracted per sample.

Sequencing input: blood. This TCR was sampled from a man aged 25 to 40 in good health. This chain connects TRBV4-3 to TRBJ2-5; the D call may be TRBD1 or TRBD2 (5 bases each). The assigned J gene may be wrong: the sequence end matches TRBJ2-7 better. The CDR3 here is CASSQDNGAGPYEQYF. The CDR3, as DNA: TGCGCCAGCAGCCAAGACAACGGGGCAGGACCCTACGAGCAGTACTTC.